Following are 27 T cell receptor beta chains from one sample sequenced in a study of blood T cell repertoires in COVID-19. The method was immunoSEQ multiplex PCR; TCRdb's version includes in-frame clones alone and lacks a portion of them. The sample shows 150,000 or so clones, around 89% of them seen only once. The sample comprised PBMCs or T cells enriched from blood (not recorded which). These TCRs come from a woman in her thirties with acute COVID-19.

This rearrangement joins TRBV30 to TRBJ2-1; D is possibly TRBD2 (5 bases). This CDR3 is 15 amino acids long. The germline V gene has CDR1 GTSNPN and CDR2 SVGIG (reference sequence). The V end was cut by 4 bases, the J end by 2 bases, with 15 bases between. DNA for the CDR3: TGTGCCTGGACCCCAGAGGGCGGAACCTACAATGAGCAGTTCTTC. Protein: CAWTPEGGTYNEQFF.

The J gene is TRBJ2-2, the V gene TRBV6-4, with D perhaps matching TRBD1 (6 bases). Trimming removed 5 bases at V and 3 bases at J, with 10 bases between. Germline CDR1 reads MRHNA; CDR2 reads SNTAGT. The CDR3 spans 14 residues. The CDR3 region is CASSHRADTGELFF. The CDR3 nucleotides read TGTGCCAGCAGTCACAGGGCGGACACCGGGGAGCTGTTTTTT.

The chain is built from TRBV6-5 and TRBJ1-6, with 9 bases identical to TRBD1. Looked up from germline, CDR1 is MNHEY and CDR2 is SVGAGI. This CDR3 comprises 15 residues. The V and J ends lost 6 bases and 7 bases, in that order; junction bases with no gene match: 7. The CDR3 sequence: CASSDGQGFNSPLHF. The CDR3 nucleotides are TGTGCCAGCAGCGATGGACAGGGGTTCAATTCACCCCTCCACTTT.

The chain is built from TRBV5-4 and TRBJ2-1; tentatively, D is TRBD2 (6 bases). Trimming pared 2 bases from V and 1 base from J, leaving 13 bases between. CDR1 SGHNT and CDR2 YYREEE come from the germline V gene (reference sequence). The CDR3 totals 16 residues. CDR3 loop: CASSFGGGGSYNEQFF. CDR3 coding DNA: TGTGCCAGCAGCTTTGGGGGAGGAGGGTCCTACAATGAGCAGTTCTTC.

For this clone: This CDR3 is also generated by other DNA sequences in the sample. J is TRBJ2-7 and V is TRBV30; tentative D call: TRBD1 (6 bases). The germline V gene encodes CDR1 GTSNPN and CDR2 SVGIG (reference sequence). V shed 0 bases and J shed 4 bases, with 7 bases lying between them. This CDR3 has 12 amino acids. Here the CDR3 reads CAWSVQGYEQYF. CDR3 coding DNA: TGTGCCTGGAGTGTACAGGGATACGAGCAGTACTTC.

The CDR3 nucleotides read TGTGCCAGCAGCTTAGGCGACAGGGGGGGGCAGTACTTC. It yields the protein CASSLGDRGGQYF. The chain combines TRBV11-2 with TRBJ2-7, with TRBD1 identical over 9 bases. Germline trimming cut 1 base from V and 9 bases from J; bases unmatched to any gene: 4. The germline V gene has CDR1 SGHAT and CDR2 FQNNGV. The CDR3 spans 13 residues.

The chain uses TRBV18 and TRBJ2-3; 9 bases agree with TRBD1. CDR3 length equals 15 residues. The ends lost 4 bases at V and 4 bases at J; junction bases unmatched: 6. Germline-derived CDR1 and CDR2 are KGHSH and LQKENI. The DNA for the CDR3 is TGTGCCAGCTCACGAGGAGGGACAGGGTCAGATACGCAGTATTTT. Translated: CASSRGGTGSDTQYF. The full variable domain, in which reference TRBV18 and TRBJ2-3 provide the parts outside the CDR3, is NAGVMQNPRHLVRRRGQEARLRCSPMKGHSHVYWYRQLPEEGLKFMVYLQKENIIDESGMPKERFSAEFPKEGPSILRIQQVVRGDSAAYFCASSRGGTGSDTQYFGPGTRLTVL.

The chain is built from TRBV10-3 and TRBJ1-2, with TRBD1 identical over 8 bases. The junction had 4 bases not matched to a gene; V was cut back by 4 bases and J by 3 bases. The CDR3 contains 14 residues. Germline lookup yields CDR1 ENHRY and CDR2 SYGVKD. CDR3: CAISGTGNDYGYTF. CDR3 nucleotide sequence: TGTGCCATCAGTGGGACAGGGAACGACTATGGCTACACCTTC.

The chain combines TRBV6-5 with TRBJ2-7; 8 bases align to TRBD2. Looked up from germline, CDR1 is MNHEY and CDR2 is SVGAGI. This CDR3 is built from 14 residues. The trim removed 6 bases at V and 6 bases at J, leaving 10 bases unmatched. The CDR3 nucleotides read TGTGCCAGCAGGCCAGGGACTAGTAAGTCCGAGCAGTACTTC. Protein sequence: CASRPGTSKSEQYF.

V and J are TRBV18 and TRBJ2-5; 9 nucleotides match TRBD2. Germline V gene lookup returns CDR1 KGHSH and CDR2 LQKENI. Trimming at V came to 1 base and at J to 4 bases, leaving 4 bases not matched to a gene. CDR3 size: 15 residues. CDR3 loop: CASSPLAGGSETQYF. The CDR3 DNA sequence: TGTGCCAGCTCACCACTTGCGGGAGGGTCAGAGACCCAGTACTTC.

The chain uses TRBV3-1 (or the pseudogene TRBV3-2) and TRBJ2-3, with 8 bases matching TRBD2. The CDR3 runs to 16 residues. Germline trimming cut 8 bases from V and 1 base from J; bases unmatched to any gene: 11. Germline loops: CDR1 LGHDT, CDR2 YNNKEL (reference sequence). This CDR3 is CASRSGTHWGTDTQYF. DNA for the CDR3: TGTGCCAGCCGTAGCGGGACCCACTGGGGCACAGATACGCAGTATTTT.

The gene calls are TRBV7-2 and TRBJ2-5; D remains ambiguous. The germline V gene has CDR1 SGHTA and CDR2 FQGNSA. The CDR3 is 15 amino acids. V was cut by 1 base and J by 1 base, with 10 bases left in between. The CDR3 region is CASSLVFQVQETQYF. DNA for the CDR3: TGTGCCAGCAGCTTAGTTTTTCAGGTCCAAGAGACCCAGTACTTC. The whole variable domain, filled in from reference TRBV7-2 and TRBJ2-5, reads GAGVSQSPSNKVTEKGKDVELRCDPISGHTALYWYRQSLGQGLEFLIYFQGNSAPDKSGLPSDRFSAERTGGSVSTLTIQRTQQEDSAVYLCASSLVFQVQETQYFGPGTRLLVL.

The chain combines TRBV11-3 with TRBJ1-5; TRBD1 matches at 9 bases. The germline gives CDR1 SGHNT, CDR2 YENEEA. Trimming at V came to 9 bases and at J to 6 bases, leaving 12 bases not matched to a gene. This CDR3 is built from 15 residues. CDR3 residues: CASNTGTGCSQPQHF. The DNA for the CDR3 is TGTGCCAGTAACACCGGGACAGGGTGCAGTCAGCCCCAGCATTTT.

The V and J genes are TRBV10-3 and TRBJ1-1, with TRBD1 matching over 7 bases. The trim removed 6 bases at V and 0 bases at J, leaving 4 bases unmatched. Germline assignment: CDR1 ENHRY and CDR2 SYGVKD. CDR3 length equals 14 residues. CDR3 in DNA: TGTGCCATCAGAGGGGACAGATTGAACACTGAAGCTTTCTTT. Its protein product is CAIRGDRLNTEAFF.

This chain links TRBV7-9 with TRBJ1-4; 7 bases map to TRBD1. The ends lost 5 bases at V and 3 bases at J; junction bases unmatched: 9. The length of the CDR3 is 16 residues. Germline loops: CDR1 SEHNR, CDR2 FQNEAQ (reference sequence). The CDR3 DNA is TGTGCCAGCAGCCGAGAAACAGGGGTCCCTAATGAAAAACTGTTTTTT. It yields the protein CASSRETGVPNEKLFF. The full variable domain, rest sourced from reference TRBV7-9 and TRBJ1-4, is DTGVSQNPRHKITKRGQNVTFRCDPISEHNRLYWYRQTLGQGPEFLTYFQNEAQLEKSRLLSDRFSAERPKGSFSTLEIQRTEQGDSAMYLCASSRETGVPNEKLFFGSGTQLSVL.

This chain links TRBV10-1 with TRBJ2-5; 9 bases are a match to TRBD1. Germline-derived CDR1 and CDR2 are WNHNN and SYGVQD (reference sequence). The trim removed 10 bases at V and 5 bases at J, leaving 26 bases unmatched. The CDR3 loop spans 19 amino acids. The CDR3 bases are TGCGCCACCGATCCCCCGGGGACAGGGACGTTCGGACGCAGGGAGACCCAGTACTTC. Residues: CATDPPGTGTFGRRETQYF.

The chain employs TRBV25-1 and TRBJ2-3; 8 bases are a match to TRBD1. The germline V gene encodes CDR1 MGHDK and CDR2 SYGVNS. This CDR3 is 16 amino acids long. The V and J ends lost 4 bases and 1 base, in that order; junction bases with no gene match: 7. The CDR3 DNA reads TGTGCCAGCAGTGTGACCCAGGGGGCGGGCACAGATACGCAGTATTTT. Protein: CASSVTQGAGTDTQYF. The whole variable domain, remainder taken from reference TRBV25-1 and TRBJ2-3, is EADIYQTPRYLVIGTGKKITLECSQTMGHDKMYWYQQDPGMELHLIHYSYGVNSTEKGDLSSESTVSRIRTEHFPLTLESARPSHTSQYLCASSVTQGAGTDTQYFGPGTRLTVL.

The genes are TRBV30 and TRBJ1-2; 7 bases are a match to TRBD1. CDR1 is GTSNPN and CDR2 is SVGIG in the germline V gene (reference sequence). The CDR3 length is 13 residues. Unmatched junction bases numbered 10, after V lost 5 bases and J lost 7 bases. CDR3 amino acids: CAWGLLGTAGYTF. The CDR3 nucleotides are TGTGCCTGGGGGTTGCTGGGGACAGCTGGCTACACCTTC.

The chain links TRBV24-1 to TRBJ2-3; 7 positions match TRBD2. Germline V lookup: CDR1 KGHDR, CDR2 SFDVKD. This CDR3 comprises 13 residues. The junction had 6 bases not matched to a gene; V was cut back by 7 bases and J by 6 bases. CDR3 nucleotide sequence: TGTGCCACCAGAGGACTAGTCGGTGATACGCAGTATTTT. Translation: CATRGLVGDTQYF.

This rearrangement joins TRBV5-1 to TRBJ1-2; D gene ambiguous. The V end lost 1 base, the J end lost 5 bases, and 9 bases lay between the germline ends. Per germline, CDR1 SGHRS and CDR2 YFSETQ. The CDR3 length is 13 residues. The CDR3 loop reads CASSLSGAYGYTF. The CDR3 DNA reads TGCGCCAGCAGCTTGAGTGGAGCTTATGGCTACACCTTC.

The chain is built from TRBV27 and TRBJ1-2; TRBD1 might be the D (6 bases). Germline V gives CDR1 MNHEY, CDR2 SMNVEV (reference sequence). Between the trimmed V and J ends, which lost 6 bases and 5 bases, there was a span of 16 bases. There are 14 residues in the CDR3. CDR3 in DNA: TGTGCCAGCAGGCCTGGGGGCTCAGGGTATGGCTACACCTTC. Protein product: CASRPGGSGYGYTF.

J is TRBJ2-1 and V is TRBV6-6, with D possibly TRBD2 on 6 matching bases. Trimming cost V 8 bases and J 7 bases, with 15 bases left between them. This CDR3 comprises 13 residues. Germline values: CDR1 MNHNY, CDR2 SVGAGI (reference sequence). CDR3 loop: CASGGVGRNEQFF. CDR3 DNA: TGTGCCAGCGGAGGGGTCGGACGTAATGAGCAGTTCTTC.

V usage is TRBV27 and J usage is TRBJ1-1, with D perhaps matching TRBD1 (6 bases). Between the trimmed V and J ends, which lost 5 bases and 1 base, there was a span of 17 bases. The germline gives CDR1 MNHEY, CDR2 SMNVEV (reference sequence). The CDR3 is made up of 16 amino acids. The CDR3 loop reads CASSLTTQQGNTEAFF. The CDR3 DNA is TGTGCCAGCAGTCTTACCACCCAACAGGGGAACACTGAAGCTTTCTTT.

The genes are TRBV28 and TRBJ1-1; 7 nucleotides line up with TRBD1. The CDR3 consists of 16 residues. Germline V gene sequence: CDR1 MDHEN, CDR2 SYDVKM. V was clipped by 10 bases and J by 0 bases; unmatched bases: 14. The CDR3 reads CATGDREEKMNTEAFF. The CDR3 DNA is TGTGCCACCGGAGACAGGGAGGAAAAAATGAACACTGAAGCTTTCTTT.

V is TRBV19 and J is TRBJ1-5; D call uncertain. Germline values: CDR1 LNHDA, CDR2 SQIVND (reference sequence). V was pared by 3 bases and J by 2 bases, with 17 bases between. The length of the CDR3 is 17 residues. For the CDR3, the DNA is TGTGCCAGTAGTATTCATCGAACCCAGGAGGGCAATCAGCCCCAGCATTTT. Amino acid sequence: CASSIHRTQEGNQPQHF.

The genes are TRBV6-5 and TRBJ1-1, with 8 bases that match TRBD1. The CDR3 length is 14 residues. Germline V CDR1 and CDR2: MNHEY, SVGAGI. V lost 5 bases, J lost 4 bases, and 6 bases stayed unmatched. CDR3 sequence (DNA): TGTGCCAGCAGTCGGATAACAGGGGGCACTGAAGCTTTCTTT. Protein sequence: CASSRITGGTEAFF.

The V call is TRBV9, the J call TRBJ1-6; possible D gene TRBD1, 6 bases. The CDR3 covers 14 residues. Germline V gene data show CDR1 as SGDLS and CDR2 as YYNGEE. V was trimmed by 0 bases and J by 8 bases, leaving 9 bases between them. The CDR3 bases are TGTGCCAGCAGCGTAGGCCCAGGGGATTCACCCCTCCACTTT. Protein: CASSVGPGDSPLHF.